This T cell receptor beta chain was recorded in a study of blood T cell repertoires in COVID-19. Study-wide background: Donors in the United States, Italy and Spain gave samples during acute or convalescent COVID-19. Sources were T cells, B-cell-depleted T cells, or PBMCs; the material itself was cDNA or gDNA.

TCRdb's table, derived via immunoSEQ multiplex PCR, lists solely in-frame clones and lacks some. The data show 140,000 or so clones, roughly 90% seen once. From germline, CDR1 is MNHNS and CDR2 SASEGT. The CDR3 length is 17 residues. Trimming removed 1 base from V and 0 bases from J; junction bases left unmatched: 3. V usage is TRBV6-1 and J usage is TRBJ1-6; 7 nucleotides agree with TRBD1. Sequences were obtained from peripheral blood. This clonotype originated in a woman in her forties or fifties with acute or convalescent COVID-19. As DNA, the CDR3 is TGTGCCAGCAGTGAAGAACAGGGGAGCTCCTATAATTCACCCCTCCACTTT. Encoded protein: CASSEEQGSSYNSPLHF.